A single sample is the source of the 21 T cell receptor beta chains below, sequenced in a study of cytomegalovirus exposure and HLA in healthy donors (dated by TCRdb to 2017 to 2019). Libraries were built with the immunoSEQ multiplex PCR assay. For the multiplex PCR, a mixture combining 60 forward primers for TCR Vbeta segments and 13 reverse primers for TCR Jbeta segments was used. TCRdb retrieved this table from immuneACCESS and kept in-frame rearrangements only. Not all clones are present; in checked studies, unresolved V genes account for under half, and no reason is known for the remainder. The sample includes more than 110,000 clones, with approximately 84% observed a single time. Approximately 1.3% of the sample rests with the top ten. The source material was PBMCs. These receptors were collected from a man aged 25-45 years in good health and CMV-seropositive.

The chain joins TRBV2 to TRBJ1-4, with 7 bases lining up with TRBD1. V gave up 5 bases and J gave up 3 bases; unmatched junction bases: 6. Germline V gene sequence: CDR1 SNHLY, CDR2 FYNNEI. CDR3 length: 15 amino acids. The CDR3 here is CASSSTGVPNEKLFF. The CDR3 region has the DNA TGTGCCAGCAGTTCTACAGGGGTGCCTAATGAAAAACTGTTTTTT.

The chain couples TRBV2 to TRBJ2-2; D remains unclear. This CDR3 contains 14 residues. The V gene lost 3 bases and the J gene lost 2 bases, with 7 bases spanning the gap. CDR1 and CDR2 (germline): SNHLY, FYNNEI. The CDR3 loop reads CASSDSSNTGELFF. The CDR3 nucleotides are TGTGCCAGCAGTGACTCGAGTAACACCGGGGAGCTGTTTTTT.

The chain is built from TRBV6-5 and TRBJ1-3; 10 nucleotides match TRBD1. V was pared by 3 bases and J by 3 bases, with 5 bases of the junction left unmatched. Germline V gives CDR1 MNHEY, CDR2 SVGAGI. This CDR3 is 16 amino acids long. The CDR3 protein is CASSYTGQGVGNTIYF. CDR3 bases: TGTGCCAGCAGTTATACAGGACAGGGGGTTGGAAACACCATATATTTT.

This chain connects TRBV18 to TRBJ1-1, with 8 bases matching TRBD1. This CDR3 is 15 amino acids long. V shed 6 bases, J shed 4 bases, and the junction held 10 bases outside the gene matches. Germline lookup yields CDR1 KGHSH and CDR2 LQKENI. This CDR3 is CASSLDRAGATEAFF. Written as DNA, the CDR3 is TGTGCCAGCTCCTTGGACAGGGCGGGAGCCACTGAAGCTTTCTTT.

The chain recombines TRBV11-1 with TRBJ2-3; D gene unclear. Germline V gene data show CDR1 as SGHAT and CDR2 as FQDESV (reference sequence). V shed 1 base and J shed 1 base, with 9 bases lying between them. CDR3 length equals 15 residues. CDR3 sequence (DNA): TGTGCCAGCAGCTTAGGAGATTTGGGCACAGATACGCAGTATTTT. This gives the protein CASSLGDLGTDTQYF. Based on the CDR3 plus reference TRBV11-1 and TRBJ2-3, the full variable domain is EAEVAQSPRYKITEKSQAVAFWCDPISGHATLYWYRQILGQGPELLVQFQDESVVDDSQLPKDRFSAERLKGVDSTLKIQPAELGDSAMYLCASSLGDLGTDTQYFGPGTRLTVL.

The chain recombines TRBV5-1 with TRBJ2-7; 12 nucleotides line up with TRBD1. J lost 5 bases, V lost 4 bases, and 10 bases had no gene match. The length of the CDR3 is 16 residues. Germline CDR1 SGHRS, CDR2 YFSETQ. This chain's CDR3 is CASSGAGTGGWDEQYF. As DNA, the CDR3 is TGCGCCAGCAGCGGCGCCGGGACAGGGGGCTGGGACGAGCAGTACTTC.

This rearrangement joins TRBV5-1 to TRBJ2-2, with D maybe TRBD1 (6 bases). The CDR3 runs to 16 residues. V lost 4 bases, J lost 3 bases, and 16 bases lay in between. CDR1 is SGHRS and CDR2 is YFSETQ in the germline V gene. The CDR3 DNA sequence: TGCGCCAGCAGCCCTAGGTGGGGGCCGGACACCGGGGAGCTGTTTTTT. As protein: CASSPRWGPDTGELFF. The variable domain in full, with the rest retrieved from reference TRBV5-1 and TRBJ2-2, is KAGVTQTPRYLIKTRGQQVTLSCSPISGHRSVSWYQQTPGQGLQFLFEYFSETQRNKGNFPGRFSGRQFSNSRSEMNVSTLELGDSALYLCASSPRWGPDTGELFFGEGSRLTVL.

The chain carries TRBV23-1 and TRBJ1-6; no clear D. TRBV23-1 is an open reading frame whose function is uncertain. Deletions cut 2 bases from V and 2 bases from J, with 10 bases between. The CDR3 contains 16 residues. As DNA, the CDR3 is TGCGCCAGCAGTCAAGGAGGGTGGACCTATAATTCACCCCTCCACTTT. This gives the protein CASSQGGWTYNSPLHF.

The rearrangement joins TRBV13 to TRBJ2-2, with D possibly matching TRBD1 (6 bases). Germline V gene sequence: CDR1 PRHDT, CDR2 FYEKMQ (reference sequence). There are 16 residues in the CDR3. V was trimmed by 2 bases and J by 4 bases, leaving 14 bases between them. CDR3 residues: CASSLSEGGGTGELFF. DNA for the CDR3: TGTGCCAGCAGCTTAAGCGAAGGGGGTGGCACCGGGGAGCTGTTTTTT.

V usage is TRBV28 and J usage is TRBJ2-5; 7 nucleotides match TRBD1. The CDR3 totals 13 residues. Germline V gene lookup returns CDR1 MDHEN and CDR2 SYDVKM. The junction had 6 bases not matched to a gene; V was cut back by 6 bases and J by 5 bases. DNA of the CDR3: TGTGCCAGCAGGGGGACAGTGCGGGAGACCCAGTACTTC. Its protein product is CASRGTVRETQYF.

The chain links TRBV5-4 to TRBJ2-3; 11 nucleotides agree with TRBD2. The CDR3 contains 16 residues. Unmatched junction bases numbered 6, after V lost 6 bases and J lost 0 bases. Germline V gene data show CDR1 as SGHNT and CDR2 as YYREEE (reference sequence). CDR3 loop: CASTLTSGTSTDTQYF. The CDR3 nucleotides read TGTGCCAGCACTCTGACTAGCGGGACTAGCACAGATACGCAGTATTTT.

CDR3 residues: CAISDGVGELFF. The CDR3 DNA is TGTGCCATCAGTGACGGTGTCGGGGAGCTGTTTTTT. The chain has TRBV10-3 and TRBJ2-2; D remains ambiguous. Germline CDR1 is ENHRY and CDR2 is SYGVKD. There are 12 residues in the CDR3. The germline V and J ends were trimmed by 3 bases and 7 bases, with 6 bases remaining between them.

The J gene is TRBJ2-7, the V gene TRBV7-2; TRBD2 agrees at 9 bases. CDR1 and CDR2 (germline): SGHTA, FQGNSA. CDR3 size: 16 residues. J was trimmed by 3 bases and V by 5 bases; bases with no gene match: 11. This CDR3 is CASSPHGGTSIYEQYF. CDR3 DNA sequence: TGTGCCAGCAGCCCACATGGGGGGACTAGCATCTACGAGCAGTACTTC.

This chain connects TRBV6-5 to TRBJ1-5, with 8 bases identical to TRBD1. The germline CDR1 and CDR2 sequences are MNHEY and SVGAGI. V shed 6 bases and J 2 bases; nucleotides not matched to a gene: 3. CDR3 length equals 14 residues. In nucleotides, the CDR3 is TGTGCCAGCAGCCCGGGACAGGGCAATCAGCCCCAGCATTTT. It translates to CASSPGQGNQPQHF.

The rearrangement joins TRBV28 to TRBJ1-2, with 8 bases identical to TRBD1. With 7 bases clipped from V and 9 bases from J, the junction kept 4 bases outside the gene matches. Germline CDR1 is MDHEN and CDR2 is SYDVKM. The length of the CDR3 is 11 residues. The CDR3, as DNA: TGTGCCAGCAAGGACAGGGACCGCTACACCTTC. Encoded protein: CASKDRDRYTF.

This clone appeared once. V and J are TRBV19 and TRBJ1-1, with 8 bases matching TRBD1. Trimming removed 9 bases from V and 1 base from J; junction bases left unmatched: 7. This CDR3 region has 14 residues. CDR1 and CDR2 (germline): LNHDA, SQIVND (reference sequence). Here the CDR3 reads CASQPDRENTEAFF. Written as DNA, the CDR3 is TGTGCCAGCCAACCGGACAGGGAGAACACTGAAGCTTTCTTT.

The chain links TRBV10-3 to TRBJ2-1; 9 bases are a match to TRBD2. Losses at the gene ends were 4 bases for V and 6 bases for J; bases not matched to a gene: 13. CDR3 size: 17 residues. Germline V lookup: CDR1 ENHRY, CDR2 SYGVKD. The CDR3 region is CAISGMGSRTSANEQFF. The CDR3 DNA reads TGTGCCATCAGTGGGATGGGGAGCAGGACTAGCGCCAATGAGCAGTTCTTC.

The chain employs TRBV6-5 and TRBJ2-5, with 9 bases matching TRBD2. Per germline, CDR1 MNHEY and CDR2 SVGAGI. This CDR3 is built from 13 residues. Trimming at V came to 5 bases and at J to 5 bases, leaving 3 bases not matched to a gene. The CDR3 loop reads CASSNSGGETQYF. CDR3 coding DNA: TGTGCCAGCAGTAATAGCGGGGGCGAGACCCAGTACTTC.

This sequence joins TRBV29-1 and TRBJ2-1; 9 bases align to TRBD1. Per the germline V gene, CDR1 is SQVTM and CDR2 is ANQGSEA. The CDR3 spans 14 residues. V lost 3 bases and J lost 6; bases outside the gene matches: 6. CDR3 nucleotide sequence: TGCAGCGTTGAGGGACAGGGAAGCTTCAATGAGCAGTTCTTC. Protein sequence: CSVEGQGSFNEQFF.

The rearrangement uses TRBV28 and TRBJ1-1, with a tentative D call TRBD1 (6 bases). Trimming pared 5 bases from V and 3 bases from J, leaving 16 bases between. The CDR3 spans 15 residues. Germline assignment: CDR1 MDHEN and CDR2 SYDVKM. The CDR3 loop reads CASSGGGRSDTEAFF. The CDR3 DNA reads TGTGCCAGCAGTGGGGGGGGGCGATCGGACACTGAAGCTTTCTTT.

This chain connects TRBV7-9 to TRBJ2-3, with 7 bases that match TRBD2. V was clipped by 4 bases and J by 0 bases; unmatched bases: 7. The CDR3 runs 16 residues. The germline gives CDR1 SEHNR, CDR2 FQNEAQ (reference sequence). CDR3 sequence (DNA): TGTGCCAGCAGCTACGGCGGGGGTGGGAGCACAGATACGCAGTATTTT. This encodes CASSYGGGGSTDTQYF.